What follows are 20 T cell receptor beta chains derived from one specimen sequenced in a study of PD-1 blockade in classical Hodgkin lymphoma. Following autologous stem cell transplantation, relapse occurred in every patient, and exposure to brentuximab vedotin varied. Only in-frame clones appear in the TCRdb table, and some are missing; sequencing was by immunoSEQ multiplex PCR. The profile covers 50,000 to 75,000 clones, with around nine tenths appearing a single time and about 5.6% taken by the ten largest. The starting material was peripheral blood mononuclear cells (PBMCs), obtained before the second cycle of nivolumab. The source is a human donor with classical Hodgkin lymphoma.

The V call is TRBV9, the J call TRBJ1-1; D ambiguous. Trimming cost V 2 bases and J 0 bases, with 8 bases left between them. This CDR3 contains 14 residues. Germline V gene data show CDR1 as SGDLS and CDR2 as YYNGEE. The CDR3 sequence: CASSVTPMNTEAFF. CDR3 bases: TGTGCCAGCAGCGTTACCCCGATGAACACTGAAGCTTTCTTT.

V and J are TRBV16 and TRBJ1-5; D is unresolved. Trimming cost V 1 base and J 6 bases, with 10 bases left between them. The length of the CDR3 is 14 residues. Germline CDR1 reads KGHSY; CDR2 reads FQNENV. This chain's CDR3 is CASSQLREGQPQHF. In DNA form, the CDR3 reads TGTGCCAGCAGCCAATTGAGGGAAGGTCAGCCCCAGCATTTT.

The J gene is TRBJ2-3, the V gene TRBV11-2, with TRBD2 matching 9 bases. The CDR3 length is 15 residues. V lost 4 bases, J lost 3 bases, and 5 bases stayed unmatched. Germline-derived CDR1 and CDR2 are SGHAT and FQNNGV. The CDR3, as DNA: TGTGCCAGCAGCTCACGACTAGCGGAAACAGATACGCAGTATTTT. Translation gives CASSSRLAETDTQYF.

The rearrangement joins TRBV5-1 to TRBJ2-2, with 9 positions matching TRBD2. The germline CDR1 and CDR2 sequences are SGHRS and YFSETQ. The CDR3 totals 15 residues. V was clipped by 4 bases and J by 0 bases; unmatched bases: 1. This CDR3 is CASSRGGANTGELFF. The CDR3 bases are TGCGCCAGCAGCCGCGGGGGGGCGAACACCGGGGAGCTGTTTTTT. Complete variable domain (other parts from reference TRBV5-1 and TRBJ2-2): KAGVTQTPRYLIKTRGQQVTLSCSPISGHRSVSWYQQTPGQGLQFLFEYFSETQRNKGNFPGRFSGRQFSNSRSEMNVSTLELGDSALYLCASSRGGANTGELFFGEGSRLTVL.

The V gene is TRBV6-5, the J gene TRBJ2-3, with 10 bases that match TRBD2. Germline V gene data show CDR1 as MNHEY and CDR2 as SVGAGI. V shed 7 bases and J 4 bases; nucleotides not matched to a gene: 8. The CDR3 spans 15 residues. CDR3 region: CASKSGGARADTQYF. CDR3 DNA: TGTGCCAGCAAAAGCGGGGGGGCCCGTGCAGATACGCAGTATTTT.

The chain is built from TRBV10-3 and TRBJ2-7, with D tentatively TRBD2 (6 bases). The germline V gene has CDR1 ENHRY and CDR2 SYGVKD. V lost 7 bases and J lost 0, with 13 bases in between. The CDR3 is 14 amino acids. DNA of the CDR3: TGTGCCATCAATTGGGGAGGTCTCTCCTACGAGCAGTACTTC. Residues: CAINWGGLSYEQYF.

This chain links TRBV5-1 with TRBJ2-3, with 8 positions matching TRBD2. The CDR3 length is 15 residues. V lost 4 bases, J lost 4 bases, and 8 bases stayed unmatched. Germline loops: CDR1 SGHRS, CDR2 YFSETQ. CDR3 protein: CASSPGTRESDTQYF. The CDR3 nucleotides are TGCGCCAGCAGCCCCGGGACTAGGGAGTCAGATACGCAGTATTTT. The variable domain in full, with the rest retrieved from reference TRBV5-1 and TRBJ2-3, is KAGVTQTPRYLIKTRGQQVTLSCSPISGHRSVSWYQQTPGQGLQFLFEYFSETQRNKGNFPGRFSGRQFSNSRSEMNVSTLELGDSALYLCASSPGTRESDTQYFGPGTRLTVL.

The V and J genes are TRBV5-1 and TRBJ1-5; D call uncertain. Germline CDR1 SGHRS, CDR2 YFSETQ. Trimming took 4 bases from V and 5 from J, leaving 16 bases between them. The CDR3 has 15 residues. CDR3 coding DNA: TGCGCCAGCAGCCTCATGGACCCAGCGGATCAGCCCCAGCATTTT. Translation gives CASSLMDPADQPQHF.

V and J are TRBV21-1 and TRBJ2-3. TRBV21-1 is a pseudogene segment. CDR3 length: 15 amino acids. CDR3 DNA sequence: TGTGCCAGCAGCCGGGGGCCGATTCGCAAAGATACGCAGTATTTT. Protein sequence: CASSRGPIRKDTQYF.

Written as DNA, the CDR3 is TGCGCCAGCTCTGGGACAGGATACTACGAGCAGTACTTC. This gives the protein CASSGTGYYEQYF. The rearrangement uses TRBV5-1 and TRBJ2-7, with TRBD1 identical over 8 bases. Trimming cost V 7 bases and J 3 bases; bases outside gene matches: 6. Germline assignment: CDR1 SGHRS and CDR2 YFSETQ. This CDR3 comprises 13 residues. The variable domain in full, with the rest retrieved from reference TRBV5-1 and TRBJ2-7, is KAGVTQTPRYLIKTRGQQVTLSCSPISGHRSVSWYQQTPGQGLQFLFEYFSETQRNKGNFPGRFSGRQFSNSRSEMNVSTLELGDSALYLCASSGTGYYEQYFGPGTRLTVT.

The chain couples TRBV5-1 to TRBJ2-6; a weak D match, TRBD1 (6 bases). V was cut by 4 bases and J by 0 bases, with 14 bases left in between. Germline V gene data show CDR1 as SGHRS and CDR2 as YFSETQ. There are 17 residues in the CDR3. CDR3 sequence: CASSPRTVPSGANVLTF. The CDR3 nucleotides read TGCGCCAGCAGCCCTCGGACAGTCCCCTCTGGGGCCAACGTCCTGACTTTC.

This clone was picked up one time. One end of the junction is discordant with germline, which a read error may explain. The chain links TRBV5-1 to TRBJ2-3; either TRBD1 or TRBD2 may supply D (5 bases each). CDR1 is SGHRS, CDR2 YFSETQ, per germline. The length of the CDR3 is 14 residues. In DNA form, the CDR3 reads TGCGCCAGCAGATTGGGACCGATCGGTGATACGCAGTATTTT. Translating it yields CASRLGPIGDTQYF.

The chain has TRBV5-1 and TRBJ2-2, with 9 bases identical to TRBD1. Germline lookup yields CDR1 SGHRS and CDR2 YFSETQ. The CDR3 covers 15 residues. The junction had 6 bases not matched to a gene; V was cut back by 4 bases and J by 5 bases. CDR3 nucleotides: TGCGCCAGCAGCCCGAGGACAGGGGAAACCGGGGAGCTGTTTTTT. It specifies CASSPRTGETGELFF.

The rearrangement links TRBV7-9 to TRBJ2-2; D is unclear. Trimming pared 2 bases from V and 6 bases from J, leaving 4 bases between. The CDR3 runs to 12 residues. Looked up from germline, CDR1 is SEHNR and CDR2 is FQNEAQ (reference sequence). The CDR3, as DNA: TGTGCCAGCAGCTTAACAGCCGGGGAGCTGTTTTTT. This gives the protein CASSLTAGELFF.

This rearrangement joins TRBV5-1 to TRBJ1-6, with a weak D call TRBD1 (5 bases). CDR3 length: 16 amino acids. Germline CDR1 SGHRS, CDR2 YFSETQ. V was clipped by 1 base and J by 10 bases, with 18 bases between them. The CDR3: CASSLTSLGSGSPLHF. DNA for the CDR3: TGCGCCAGCAGCTTGACGAGCTTGGGGTCAGGGTCACCCCTCCACTTT.

The chain recombines TRBV6-5 with TRBJ2-7; D is possibly TRBD1 (5 bases). With 7 bases removed from V and 9 bases from J, the gap between germline ends came to 25 bases. This CDR3 region has 15 residues. CDR1 is MNHEY and CDR2 is SVGAGI in the germline V gene. This CDR3 is CASTRQWGPLIRQYF. Written as DNA, the CDR3 is TGTGCCAGCACCAGACAGTGGGGCCCTCTGATTAGGCAGTACTTC.

With respect to this clone: At the DNA level, this CDR3 is encoded by other sequences in the same sample as well. The chain carries TRBV5-1 and TRBJ2-2, with D hard to call. The V gene lost 0 bases and the J gene lost 4 bases, with 4 bases spanning the gap. This CDR3 contains 13 residues. The V gene's germline CDR1 is SGHRS and CDR2 YFSETQ. DNA of the CDR3: TGCGCCAGCAGCTTGGTGGGCACCGGGGAGCTGTTTTTT. Amino acid sequence: CASSLVGTGELFF.

V is TRBV2 and J is TRBJ2-2; D perhaps matches TRBD2 (5 bases). The CDR3 runs to 14 residues. With 7 bases removed from V and 3 bases from J, the gap between germline ends came to 12 bases. Germline lookup yields CDR1 SNHLY and CDR2 FYNNEI. The CDR3 spells CASIGDYYTGELFF. As DNA, the CDR3 is TGTGCCAGCATCGGAGACTACTACACCGGGGAGCTGTTTTTT.

The J gene is TRBJ1-3, the V gene TRBV5-1; perhaps TRBD1 as D (5 bases). V lost 4 bases and J lost 4, with 18 bases in between. The CDR3 totals 16 residues. Germline CDR1 SGHRS, CDR2 YFSETQ. CDR3: CASSEKGAGHGNTIYF. The CDR3 DNA follows: TGCGCCAGCAGCGAAAAAGGGGCAGGGCACGGAAACACCATATATTTT. Variable domain in full (rest from reference TRBV5-1 and TRBJ1-3): KAGVTQTPRYLIKTRGQQVTLSCSPISGHRSVSWYQQTPGQGLQFLFEYFSETQRNKGNFPGRFSGRQFSNSRSEMNVSTLELGDSALYLCASSEKGAGHGNTIYFGEGSWLTVV.

J is TRBJ2-1 and V is TRBV7-9, with D possibly matching TRBD1 (6 bases). This CDR3 comprises 14 residues. Germline lookup yields CDR1 SEHNR and CDR2 FQNEAQ (reference sequence). The ends were cut back, 3 bases at V and 10 bases at J, with 16 bases in the middle. The DNA for the CDR3 is TGTGCCAGCAGCTTTAACAGGGCCGCCTGGGAGCAGTTCTTC. Translated, it gives CASSFNRAAWEQFF.